Shown below are 31 T cell receptor beta chains from a single sample sequenced in a study of T cells in Graves' hyperthyroidism and ophthalmopathy. Using RNA transcripts as the source, TCR beta CDR3 regions were amplified. First-round RT-PCR targeting the TCR CDR3 was performed with the HTBI primer set. MiXCR, run by TCRdb on the multiplex PCR reads, gives a single entry per CDR3 protein. The sample includes around 690,000 distinct CDR3 sequences, about a fifth of them seen just once. Sequences were obtained from blood. Every receptor here comes from a man aged 25 to 45 with Graves' ophthalmopathy.

The chain recombines TRBV27 with TRBJ2-7; a weak D match, TRBD2 (5 bases). Trimming shortened V by 4 bases and J by 2 bases, and 15 bases separated the two germline ends. The CDR3 consists of 15 residues. Per germline, CDR1 MNHEY and CDR2 SMNVEV (reference sequence). CDR3 region: CASSSRRGKTYEQYF. The CDR3 bases are TGTGCCAGCAGTTCCCGTCGAGGGAAAACCTACGAGCAGTACTTC.

At least ten counts were recorded for this clonotype. V gene TRBV6-1 combines with J gene TRBJ2-7; tentative D call: TRBD1 (6 bases). The V gene lost 6 bases and the J gene lost 4 bases, with 13 bases spanning the gap. The germline CDR1 and CDR2 sequences are MNHNS and SASEGT. This CDR3 is built from 13 residues. This CDR3 is CASSHGQGYEQYF. CDR3 sequence (DNA): TGTGCCAGCAGCCACGGGCAGGGGTACGAGCAGTACTTC.

This clonotype was counted ten times or more. The CDR3 DNA is TGTGCCAGCAGCCCGACGACAGGGGTTGCTAACTATGGCTACACCTTC. Its translation: CASSPTTGVANYGYTF. This sequence joins TRBV7-9 and TRBJ1-2; 8 positions match TRBD1. CDR3 length: 16 residues. Germline lookup yields CDR1 SEHNR and CDR2 FQNEAQ (reference sequence). J lost 0 bases, V lost 5 bases, and 8 bases had no gene match. The variable domain in full, with the rest retrieved from reference TRBV7-9 and TRBJ1-2, is DTGVSQNPRHKITKRGQNVTFRCDPISEHNRLYWYRQTLGQGPEFLTYFQNEAQLEKSRLLSDRFSAERPKGSFSTLEIQRTEQGDSAMYLCASSPTTGVANYGYTFGSGTRLTVV.

This clonotype occurred many times. The CDR3 DNA reads TGTGCCAGCAGCTTAGACAGGCAGAACACCGGGGAGCTGTTTTTT. Translated, it gives CASSLDRQNTGELFF. The chain recombines TRBV11-2 with TRBJ2-2, with no clear D. This CDR3 region has 15 residues. Trimming took 0 bases from V and 1 from J, leaving 6 bases between them. From germline, CDR1 is SGHAT and CDR2 FQNNGV.

The genes are TRBV7-9 and TRBJ2-3; 10 bases map to TRBD1. The V gene end was trimmed by 5 bases and the J gene end by 4 bases; junction bases not matched to a gene: 6. The CDR3 has 15 residues. CDR1 SEHNR and CDR2 FQNEAQ come from the germline V gene (reference sequence). CDR3 bases: TGTGCCAGCAGCACAGGACAGGGGGTCGCAGATACGCAGTATTTT. Its protein is CASSTGQGVADTQYF.

V and J are TRBV20-1 and TRBJ2-2; 8 nucleotides line up with TRBD1. Germline V lookup: CDR1 DFQATT, CDR2 SNEGSKA (reference sequence). This CDR3 has 14 residues. The trim removed 4 bases at V and 5 bases at J, leaving 6 bases unmatched. CDR3 in amino acids: CSAISQGDTGELFF. CDR3 sequence (DNA): TGCAGTGCTATATCACAGGGGGATACCGGGGAGCTGTTTTTT.

This clonotype turned up a few times. The rearrangement uses TRBV29-1 and TRBJ2-5; D not resolved. In germline, CDR1 is SQVTM, CDR2 ANQGSEA. Trimming cost V 0 bases and J 5 bases, with 10 bases left between them. The CDR3 runs to 13 residues. The CDR3 bases are TGCAGCGTTGAAGAACTGGGTACGGAGACCCAGTACTTC. As protein: CSVEELGTETQYF.

This chain uses TRBV13 with TRBJ2-1; 10 bases line up with TRBD2. The CDR3 extends over 17 amino acids. V dropped 5 bases and J dropped 0; count of bases not matched to a gene: 7. Germline values: CDR1 PRHDT, CDR2 FYEKMQ (reference sequence). The CDR3 region has the DNA TGTGCCAGCAGCATGAGTATAGCGGGAGGCTCCTACAATGAGCAGTTCTTC. It is translated as CASSMSIAGGSYNEQFF.

The chain recombines TRBV18 with TRBJ1-4; D might be TRBD1 (6 bases). Trimming left V 6 bases short and J 2 bases short, with 13 bases between. Germline V gene lookup returns CDR1 KGHSH and CDR2 LQKENI. The CDR3 has 15 residues. CDR3 sequence (DNA): TGTGCCAGCTCTCCAAGGGGGATCACTAATGAAAAACTGTTTTTT. Translation: CASSPRGITNEKLFF.

Many counts were recorded for this clonotype. This chain joins TRBV20-1 and TRBJ2-3, with TRBD2 matching 7 bases. There are 15 residues in the CDR3. Germline trimming cut 4 bases from V and 3 bases from J; bases unmatched to any gene: 10. CDR1 and CDR2 from the germline V gene are DFQATT and SNEGSKA (reference sequence). CDR3 region: CSAMESAGLTDTQYF. The CDR3 bases are TGCAGTGCTATGGAGTCAGCGGGACTAACAGATACGCAGTATTTT.

V and J are TRBV6-1 and TRBJ1-1, with D unclear. The CDR3 extends over 13 amino acids. Between the trimmed V and J ends, which lost 5 bases and 5 bases, there was a span of 12 bases. Germline V gene lookup returns CDR1 MNHNS and CDR2 SASEGT. The CDR3 sequence: CASSHITRTEAFF. CDR3 nucleotide sequence: TGTGCCAGCAGTCACATCACGCGGACTGAAGCTTTCTTT.

Only a few counts were recorded for this clonotype. The CDR3 DNA sequence: TGTGCCAGCGTCAGCAGCGGATTACGCGAGCAGTACTTC. This gives the protein CASVSSGLREQYF. The chain is built from TRBV3-1 and TRBJ2-7; D is possibly TRBD2 (5 bases). CDR1 and CDR2 from the germline V gene are LGHDT and YNNKEL (reference sequence). V gave up 8 bases and J gave up 6 bases, with 17 bases separating them. CDR3 length: 13 amino acids.

This clonotype was detected many times. The chain joins TRBV3-1 to TRBJ1-2; a weak D match, TRBD1 (6 bases). The CDR3 totals 15 residues. V gave up 1 base and J gave up 8 bases, with 17 bases separating them. Germline values: CDR1 LGHDT, CDR2 YNNKEL (reference sequence). The CDR3 sequence is CASSQGDTSRRGYTF. CDR3 DNA sequence: TGTGCCAGCAGCCAAGGGGACACCTCAAGGAGGGGCTACACCTTC. Filled out from reference TRBV3-1 and TRBJ1-2, the complete variable domain reads DTAVSQTPKYLVTQMGNDKSIKCEQNLGHDTMYWYKQDSKKFLKIMFSYNNKELIINETVPNRFSPKSPDKAHLNLHINSLELGDSAVYFCASSQGDTSRRGYTFGSGTRLTVV.

This clonotype has a count of ten or more. The chain carries TRBV5-1 and TRBJ2-5; 12 bases are shared with TRBD1. Looked up from germline, CDR1 is SGHRS and CDR2 is YFSETQ. The CDR3 spans 15 residues. V trimming: 5 bases; J trimming: 5 bases; junction bases outside the gene matches: 7. CDR3 protein: CASSTGTGGMETQYF. For the CDR3, the DNA is TGCGCCAGCAGTACGGGGACAGGGGGCATGGAGACCCAGTACTTC.

The chain couples TRBV19 to TRBJ2-1, with 7 bases lining up with TRBD2. With V trimmed by 2 bases and J by 8 bases, 12 bases remained unmatched. CDR3 length: 16 amino acids. The V gene's germline CDR1 is LNHDA and CDR2 SQIVND (reference sequence). The CDR3 protein is CASSIRRDFRGDEQFF. The DNA for the CDR3 is TGTGCCAGTAGTATAAGAAGGGACTTCCGGGGGGATGAGCAGTTCTTC. Full variable domain (rest looked up from reference TRBV19 and TRBJ2-1): DGGITQSPKYLFRKEGQNVTLSCEQNLNHDAMYWYRQDPGQGLRLIYYSQIVNDFQKGDIAEGYSVSREKKESFPLTVTSAQKNPTAFYLCASSIRRDFRGDEQFFGPGTRLTVL.

V usage is TRBV6-2 or TRBV6-3 and J usage is TRBJ2-5; D may be TRBD2 (6 bases). The CDR3 is 14 residues long. V lost 4 bases to trimming and J lost 4 bases, with 13 bases between them. Germline lookup yields CDR1 MNHEY and CDR2 SVGEGT. This CDR3 reads CASSFFGRVETQYF. Here the CDR3 DNA reads TGTGCCAGCAGTTTTTTCGGGAGAGTAGAGACCCAGTACTTC.

This chain joins TRBV4-3 and TRBJ2-4, with TRBD2 matching over 11 bases. CDR3 length equals 16 residues. Germline V gene data show CDR1 as LGHNA and CDR2 as YSLEER. Trimming removed 4 bases from V and 7 bases from J; junction bases left unmatched: 9. Written as DNA, the CDR3 is TGCGCCAGCAGCCCGACGGGGACTAGCGGAGGCAACATTCAGTACTTC. This encodes CASSPTGTSGGNIQYF.

V is TRBV6-2 or TRBV6-3 and J is TRBJ2-2; TRBD1 aligns across 11 bases. Germline-derived CDR1 and CDR2 are MNHEY and SVGEGT. This CDR3 has 18 residues. With 1 base clipped from V and 3 bases from J, the junction kept 7 bases outside the gene matches. DNA for the CDR3: TGTGCCAGCAGTTACTTTGGACAGGGGGCGAGGGACACCGGGGAGCTGTTTTTT. It codes for CASSYFGQGARDTGELFF.

The sample holds a few counts of this clonotype. The rearrangement uses TRBV18 and TRBJ2-7, with 7 bases identical to TRBD2. The germline V gene encodes CDR1 KGHSH and CDR2 LQKENI. This CDR3 has 15 residues. J gave up 3 bases and V 8 bases, and 13 bases lay outside the gene matches. DNA of the CDR3: TGTGCCAGCAGAATGGCGGGAGTAGGGGACTACGAGCAGTACTTC. Translating gives CASRMAGVGDYEQYF. Full variable domain (remainder filled in from reference TRBV18 and TRBJ2-7): NAGVMQNPRHLVRRRGQEARLRCSPMKGHSHVYWYRQLPEEGLKFMVYLQKENIIDESGMPKERFSAEFPKEGPSILRIQQVVRGDSAAYFCASRMAGVGDYEQYFGPGTRLTVT.

The rearrangement joins TRBV20-1 to TRBJ2-3; TRBD2 matches at 11 bases. V was pared by 8 bases and J by 2 bases, with 12 bases of the junction left unmatched. Germline V gene lookup returns CDR1 DFQATT and CDR2 SNEGSKA (reference sequence). The CDR3 is 16 residues long. CDR3 coding DNA: TGCAGTATCCGTGGCCTAGCGGGAGGTTTCACAGATACGCAGTATTTT. Protein sequence: CSIRGLAGGFTDTQYF.

The chain combines TRBV7-6 with TRBJ2-1; D possibly corresponds to TRBD1 (6 bases). Germline values: CDR1 SGHVS, CDR2 FNYEAQ. V lost 0 bases to trimming and J lost 8 bases, with 23 bases between them. CDR3 length equals 18 residues. The DNA for the CDR3 is TGTGCCAGCAGCTTAGCCAGGGGAGTCGGTAGAAGGAATGATGAGCAGTTCTTC. This encodes CASSLARGVGRRNDEQFF.

V gene TRBV10-3 combines with J gene TRBJ1-1; possibly TRBD1 for D (5 bases). Trimming cost V 1 base and J 1 base, with 13 bases left between them. This CDR3 has 16 amino acids. Germline V lookup: CDR1 ENHRY, CDR2 SYGVKD. The CDR3 loop reads CAISEYKGPGNTEAFF. The DNA of the CDR3 is TGTGCCATCAGTGAGTATAAGGGGCCAGGGAACACTGAAGCTTTCTTT.

The chain carries TRBV3-1 and TRBJ2-1; no clear D gene. V lost 4 bases to trimming and J lost 7 bases, with 14 bases between them. The CDR3 contains 14 residues. Germline V gene data show CDR1 as LGHDT and CDR2 as YNNKEL (reference sequence). CDR3 nucleotide sequence: TGTGCCAGCAGCCCTTTCGGTGGTGGGAATGAGCAGTTCTTC. It encodes CASSPFGGGNEQFF.

The chain couples TRBV7-8 to TRBJ2-1, with 9 bases identical to TRBD2. The junction had 9 bases not matched to a gene; V was cut back by 5 bases and J by 4 bases. The CDR3 sequence is 16 residues long. The germline V gene has CDR1 SGHVS and CDR2 FQNEAQ. DNA of the CDR3: TGTGCCAGCAGCCCGAGCCGGACTAGCGATTACAATGAGCAGTTCTTC. It encodes CASSPSRTSDYNEQFF. The full variable domain, rest sourced from reference TRBV7-8 and TRBJ2-1, is GAGVSQSPRYKVAKRGQDVALRCDPISGHVSLFWYQQALGQGPEFLTYFQNEAQLDKSGLPSDRFFAERPEGSVSTLKIQRTQQEDSAVYLCASSPSRTSDYNEQFFGPGTRLTVL.

This clonotype occurred many times. The rearrangement joins TRBV28 to TRBJ2-7, with TRBD1 as a possible D gene (6 bases). There are 13 residues in the CDR3. With 5 bases removed from V and 3 bases from J, the gap between germline ends came to 11 bases. CDR1 and CDR2 (germline): MDHEN, SYDVKM. CDR3 loop: CASSPPGHYEQYF. CDR3 sequence (DNA): TGTGCCAGCAGTCCGCCGGGACACTACGAGCAGTACTTC.

This clonotype showed up many times. This chain connects TRBV30 to TRBJ2-1; TRBD2 might be the D (6 bases). The germline CDR1 and CDR2 sequences are GTSNPN and SVGIG (reference sequence). The CDR3 sequence is 12 residues long. Deletions cut 2 bases from V and 14 bases from J, with 16 bases between. This CDR3 reads CAWSPSDRWEFF. CDR3 sequence (DNA): TGTGCCTGGAGTCCTAGCGATCGCTGGGAGTTCTTC.

This clonotype was recorded at least ten times. V gene TRBV2 combines with J gene TRBJ1-1; TRBD1 is a possible D gene (5 bases). Trimming left V 7 bases short and J 0 bases short, with 18 bases between. The germline V gene has CDR1 SNHLY and CDR2 FYNNEI. CDR3 size: 16 residues. CDR3 sequence reads: CASNQDHGGVNTEAFF. The DNA for the CDR3 is TGTGCCAGCAACCAGGATCATGGGGGTGTGAACACTGAAGCTTTCTTT.

This clonotype was observed at least ten times. V is TRBV30 and J is TRBJ1-1; D uncertain. There are 12 residues in the CDR3. CDR1 and CDR2 from the germline V gene are GTSNPN and SVGIG (reference sequence). The V gene lost 4 bases and the J gene lost 2 bases, with 8 bases spanning the gap. The CDR3 is CAWTRVNTEAFF. DNA of the CDR3: TGTGCCTGGACGAGAGTTAACACTGAAGCTTTCTTT.

The CDR3 nucleotides read TGTGCCAGCAGCGCAGGGGACGGTGGTACCTACGAGCAGTACTTC. Residues: CASSAGDGGTYEQYF. The gene calls are TRBV9 and TRBJ2-7, with TRBD1 as a possible D gene (6 bases). CDR3 length equals 15 residues. Trimming stripped 3 bases from V and 2 bases from J, with 15 bases between. Germline V lookup: CDR1 SGDLS, CDR2 YYNGEE. The full variable domain, in which reference TRBV9 and TRBJ2-7 provide the parts outside the CDR3, is DSGVTQTPKHLITATGQRVTLRCSPRSGDLSVYWYQQSLDQGLQFLIQYYNGEERAKGNILERFSAQQFPDLHSELNLSSLELGDSALYFCASSAGDGGTYEQYFGPGTRLTVT.

A few counts support this clonotype. This sequence joins TRBV18 and TRBJ1-2; 8 bases line up with TRBD1. CDR3 length equals 15 residues. J lost 7 bases, V lost 2 bases, and 9 bases had no gene match. Germline V gene sequence: CDR1 KGHSH, CDR2 LQKENI. CDR3 coding DNA: TGTGCCAGCTCACCAAGGACAGGGTCTATCGGTGGCTACACCTTC. It codes for CASSPRTGSIGGYTF.

In this sample, this clonotype turned up many times. This sequence joins TRBV2 and TRBJ1-2; D call uncertain. The V end lost 4 bases, the J end lost 2 bases, and 8 bases lay between the germline ends. Germline values: CDR1 SNHLY, CDR2 FYNNEI. The CDR3 sequence is 13 residues long. In DNA form, the CDR3 reads TGTGCCAGCAGTGTTAAGGAAAACTATGGCTACACCTTC. This encodes CASSVKENYGYTF.